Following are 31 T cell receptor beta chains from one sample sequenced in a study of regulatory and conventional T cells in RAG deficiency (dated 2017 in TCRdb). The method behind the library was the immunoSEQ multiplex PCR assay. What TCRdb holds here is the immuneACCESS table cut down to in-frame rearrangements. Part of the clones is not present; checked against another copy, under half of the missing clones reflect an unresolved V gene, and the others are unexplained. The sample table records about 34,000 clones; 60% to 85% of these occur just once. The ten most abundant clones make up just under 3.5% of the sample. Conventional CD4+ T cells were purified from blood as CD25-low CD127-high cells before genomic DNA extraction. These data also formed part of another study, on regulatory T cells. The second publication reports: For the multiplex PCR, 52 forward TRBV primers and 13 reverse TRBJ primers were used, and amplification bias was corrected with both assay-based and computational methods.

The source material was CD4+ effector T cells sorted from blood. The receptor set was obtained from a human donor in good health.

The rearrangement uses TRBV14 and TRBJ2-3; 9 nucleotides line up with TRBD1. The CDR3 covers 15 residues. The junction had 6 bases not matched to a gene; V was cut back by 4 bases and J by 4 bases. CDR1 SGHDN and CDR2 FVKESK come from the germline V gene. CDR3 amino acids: CASSLGQGISDTQYF. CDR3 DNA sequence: TGTGCCAGCAGCCTTGGACAGGGGATATCAGATACGCAGTATTTT.

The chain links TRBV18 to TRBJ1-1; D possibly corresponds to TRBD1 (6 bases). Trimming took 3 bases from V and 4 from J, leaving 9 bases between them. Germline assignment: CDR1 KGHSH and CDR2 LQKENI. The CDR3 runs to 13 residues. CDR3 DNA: TGTGCCAGCTCACCTGTACAGGGCACTGAAGCTTTCTTT. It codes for CASSPVQGTEAFF. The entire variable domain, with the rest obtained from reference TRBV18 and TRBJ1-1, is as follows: NAGVMQNPRHLVRRRGQEARLRCSPMKGHSHVYWYRQLPEEGLKFMVYLQKENIIDESGMPKERFSAEFPKEGPSILRIQQVVRGDSAAYFCASSPVQGTEAFFGQGTRLTVV.

The CDR3 sequence: CASSKDSGSVTDTQYF. CDR3 coding DNA: TGTGCCAGCAGCAAAGATTCAGGGTCTGTTACAGATACGCAGTATTTT. The chain uses TRBV21-1 and TRBJ2-3; the DNA was not compared with TRBD1, the D call given in the table. TRBV21-1 is tagged as a pseudogene. The CDR3 runs to 16 residues.

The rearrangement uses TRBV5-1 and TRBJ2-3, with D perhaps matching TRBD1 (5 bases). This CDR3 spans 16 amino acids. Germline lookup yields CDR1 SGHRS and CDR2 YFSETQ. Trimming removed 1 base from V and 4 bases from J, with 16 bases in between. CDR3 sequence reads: CASSLMGRQGSDTQYF. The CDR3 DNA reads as TGCGCCAGCAGCTTGATGGGCAGGCAGGGTTCAGATACGCAGTATTTT. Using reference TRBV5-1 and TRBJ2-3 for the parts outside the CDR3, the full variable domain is KAGVTQTPRYLIKTRGQQVTLSCSPISGHRSVSWYQQTPGQGLQFLFEYFSETQRNKGNFPGRFSGRQFSNSRSEMNVSTLELGDSALYLCASSLMGRQGSDTQYFGPGTRLTVL.

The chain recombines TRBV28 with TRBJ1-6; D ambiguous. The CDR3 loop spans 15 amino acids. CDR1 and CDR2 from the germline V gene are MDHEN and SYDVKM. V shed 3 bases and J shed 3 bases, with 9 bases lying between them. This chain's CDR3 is CASSFLSSYNSPLHF. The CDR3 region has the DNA TGTGCCAGCAGTTTCCTTTCCAGCTATAATTCACCCCTCCACTTT.

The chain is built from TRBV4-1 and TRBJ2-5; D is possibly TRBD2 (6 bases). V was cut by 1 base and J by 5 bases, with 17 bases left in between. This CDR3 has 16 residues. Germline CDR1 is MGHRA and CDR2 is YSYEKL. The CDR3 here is CASSQGDSLTRETQYF. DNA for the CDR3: TGCGCCAGCAGCCAAGGGGACTCCCTTACCCGGGAGACCCAGTACTTC.

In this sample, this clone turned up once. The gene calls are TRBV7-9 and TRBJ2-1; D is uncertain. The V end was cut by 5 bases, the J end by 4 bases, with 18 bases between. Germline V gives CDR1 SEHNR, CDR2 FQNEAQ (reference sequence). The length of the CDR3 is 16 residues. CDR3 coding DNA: TGTGCCAGCAGCACCGAACGAGCCGCCCAGTACAATGAGCAGTTCTTC. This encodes CASSTERAAQYNEQFF.

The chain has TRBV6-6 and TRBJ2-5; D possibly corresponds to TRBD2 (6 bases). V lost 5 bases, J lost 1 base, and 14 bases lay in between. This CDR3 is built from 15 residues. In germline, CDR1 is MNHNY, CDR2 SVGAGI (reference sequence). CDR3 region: CASSLLGGAQETQYF. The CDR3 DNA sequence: TGTGCCAGCAGTCTCTTGGGGGGTGCCCAAGAGACCCAGTACTTC.

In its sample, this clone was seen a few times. This CDR3 reads CAWSKGNTGELFF. The CDR3 DNA reads TGTGCCTGGAGCAAGGGGAACACCGGGGAGCTGTTTTTT. The chain joins TRBV30 to TRBJ2-2, with D uncertain. The CDR3 runs to 13 residues. From germline, CDR1 is GTSNPN and CDR2 SVGIG (reference sequence). Deletions cut 3 bases from V and 1 base from J, with 6 bases between. Using reference TRBV30 and TRBJ2-2 for the parts outside the CDR3, the full variable domain is SQTIHQWPATLVQPVGSPLSLECTVEGTSNPNLYWYRQAAGRGLQLLFYSVGIGQISSEVPQNLSASRPQDRQFILSSKKLLLSDSGFYLCAWSKGNTGELFFGEGSRLTVL.

The CDR3 DNA follows: TGTGCCAGCAGCTTGCGGCAGAACACCGGGGAGCTGTTTTTT. It translates to CASSLRQNTGELFF. This rearrangement joins TRBV11-2 to TRBJ2-2, with D unclear. Trimming stripped 3 bases from V and 1 base from J, with 6 bases between. The CDR3 has 14 residues. Germline V gene sequence: CDR1 SGHAT, CDR2 FQNNGV.

The CDR3: CASSSRQVVSNSPLHF. In DNA, the CDR3 is TGTGCCAGCAGCTCCCGACAGGTGGTGAGCAATTCACCCCTCCACTTT. The chain employs TRBV7-2 and TRBJ1-6, with D perhaps TRBD1 (6 bases). CDR3 length: 16 residues. The V gene's germline CDR1 is SGHTA and CDR2 FQGNSA. Trimming took off 4 bases at V and 7 bases at J, with 17 bases between the two ends. The variable domain in full, completed from reference TRBV7-2 and TRBJ1-6, reads GAGVSQSPSNKVTEKGKDVELRCDPISGHTALYWYRQSLGQGLEFLIYFQGNSAPDKSGLPSDRFSAERTGGSVSTLTIQRTQQEDSAVYLCASSSRQVVSNSPLHFGNGTRLTVT.

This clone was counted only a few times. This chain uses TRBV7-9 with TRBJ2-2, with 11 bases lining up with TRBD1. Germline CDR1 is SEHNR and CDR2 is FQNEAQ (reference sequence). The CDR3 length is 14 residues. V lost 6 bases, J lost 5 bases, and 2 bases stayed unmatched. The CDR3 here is CASRGQGETGELFF. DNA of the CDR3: TGTGCCAGCAGGGGACAGGGGGAAACCGGGGAGCTGTTTTTT.

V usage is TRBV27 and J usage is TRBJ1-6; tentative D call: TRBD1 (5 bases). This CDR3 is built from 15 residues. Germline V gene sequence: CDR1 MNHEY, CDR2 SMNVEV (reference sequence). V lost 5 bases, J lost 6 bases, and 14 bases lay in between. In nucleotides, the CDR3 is TGTGCCAGCAGTGCGAGTAGGACAATTAATTCACCCCTCCACTTT. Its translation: CASSASRTINSPLHF.

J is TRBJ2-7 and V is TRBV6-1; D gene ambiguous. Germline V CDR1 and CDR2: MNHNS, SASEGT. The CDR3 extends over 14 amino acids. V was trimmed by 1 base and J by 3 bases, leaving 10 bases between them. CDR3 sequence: CASSEGPVIYEQYF. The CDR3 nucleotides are TGTGCCAGCAGTGAAGGCCCCGTTATCTACGAGCAGTACTTC.

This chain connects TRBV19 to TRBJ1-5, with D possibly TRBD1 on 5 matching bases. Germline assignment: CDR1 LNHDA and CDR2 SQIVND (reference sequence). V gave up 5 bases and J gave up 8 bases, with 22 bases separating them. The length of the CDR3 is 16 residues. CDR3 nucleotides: TGTGCCAGTAGTGGATCTCGAGGGGCCACCGGGGAGCCCCAGCATTTT. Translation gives CASSGSRGATGEPQHF.

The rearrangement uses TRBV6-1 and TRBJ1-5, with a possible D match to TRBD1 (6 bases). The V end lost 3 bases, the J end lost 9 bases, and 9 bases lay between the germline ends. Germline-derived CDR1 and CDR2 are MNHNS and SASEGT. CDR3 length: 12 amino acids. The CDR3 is CASSDLGGPQHF. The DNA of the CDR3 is TGTGCCAGCAGTGATTTAGGGGGGCCCCAGCATTTT.

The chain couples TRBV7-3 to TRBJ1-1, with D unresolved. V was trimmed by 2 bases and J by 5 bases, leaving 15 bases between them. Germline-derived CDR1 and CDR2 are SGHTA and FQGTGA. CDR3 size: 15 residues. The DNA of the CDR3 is TGTGCCAGCAGCTTACGGGGAGGTAGTTCGACTGAAGCTTTCTTT. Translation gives CASSLRGGSSTEAFF.

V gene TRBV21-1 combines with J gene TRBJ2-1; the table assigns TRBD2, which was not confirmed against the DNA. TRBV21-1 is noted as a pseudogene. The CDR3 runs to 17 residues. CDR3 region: CASSKSASGDWGDEQFF. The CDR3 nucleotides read TGTGCCAGCAGCAAATCGGCTAGCGGGGATTGGGGGGATGAGCAGTTCTTC.

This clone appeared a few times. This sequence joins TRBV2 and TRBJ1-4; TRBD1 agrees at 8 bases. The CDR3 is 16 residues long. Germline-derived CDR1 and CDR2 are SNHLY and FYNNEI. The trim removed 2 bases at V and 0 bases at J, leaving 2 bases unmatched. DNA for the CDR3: TGTGCCAGCAGTGAAAGGGACAGGTCAACTAATGAAAAACTGTTTTTT. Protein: CASSERDRSTNEKLFF.

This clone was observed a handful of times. CDR3 loop: CASTWKSYEQYF. CDR3 in DNA: TGTGCCAGCACTTGGAAATCCTACGAGCAGTACTTC. The chain joins TRBV2 to TRBJ2-7; D gene uncertain. Germline V gene data show CDR1 as SNHLY and CDR2 as FYNNEI. The CDR3 has 12 amino acids. Between the trimmed V and J ends, which lost 7 bases and 1 base, there was a span of 8 bases.

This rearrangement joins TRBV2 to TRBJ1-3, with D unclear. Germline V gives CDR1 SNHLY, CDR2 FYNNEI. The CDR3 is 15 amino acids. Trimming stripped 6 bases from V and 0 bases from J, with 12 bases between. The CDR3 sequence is CASRTDGSSGNTIYF. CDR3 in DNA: TGTGCCAGCAGGACCGACGGGAGCTCTGGAAACACCATATATTTT. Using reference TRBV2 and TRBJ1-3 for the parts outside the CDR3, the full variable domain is EPEVTQTPSHQVTQMGQEVILRCVPISNHLYFYWYRQILGQKVEFLVSFYNNEISEKSEIFDDQFSVERPDGSNFTLKIRSTKLEDSAMYFCASRTDGSSGNTIYFGEGSWLTVV.

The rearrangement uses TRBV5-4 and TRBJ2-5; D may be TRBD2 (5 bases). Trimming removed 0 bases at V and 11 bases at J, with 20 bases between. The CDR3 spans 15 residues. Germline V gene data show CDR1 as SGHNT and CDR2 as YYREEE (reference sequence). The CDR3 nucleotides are TGTGCCAGCAGCTTGGTACCCGACCAGCCTGGGGAGCAGTACTTC. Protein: CASSLVPDQPGEQYF.

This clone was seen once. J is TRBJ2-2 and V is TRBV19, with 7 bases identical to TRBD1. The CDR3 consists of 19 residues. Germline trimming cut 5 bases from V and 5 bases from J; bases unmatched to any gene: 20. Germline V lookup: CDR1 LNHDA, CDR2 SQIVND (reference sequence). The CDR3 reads CASSWGPGQRYQETGELFF. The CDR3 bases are TGTGCCAGTAGTTGGGGTCCGGGACAGAGATACCAGGAAACCGGGGAGCTGTTTTTT.

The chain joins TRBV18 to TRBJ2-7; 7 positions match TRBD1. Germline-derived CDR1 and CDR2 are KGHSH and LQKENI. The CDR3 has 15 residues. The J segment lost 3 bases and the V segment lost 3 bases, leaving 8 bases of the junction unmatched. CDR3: CASSPYRGPYYEQYF. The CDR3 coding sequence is TGTGCCAGCTCACCTTACAGGGGACCCTACTACGAGCAGTACTTC.

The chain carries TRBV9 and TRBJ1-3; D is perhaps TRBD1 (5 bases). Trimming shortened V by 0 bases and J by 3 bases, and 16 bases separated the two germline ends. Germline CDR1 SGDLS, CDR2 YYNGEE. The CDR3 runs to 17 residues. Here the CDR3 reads CASSVVPGLSLGNTIYF. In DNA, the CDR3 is TGTGCCAGCAGCGTAGTCCCGGGACTGTCTCTTGGAAACACCATATATTTT.

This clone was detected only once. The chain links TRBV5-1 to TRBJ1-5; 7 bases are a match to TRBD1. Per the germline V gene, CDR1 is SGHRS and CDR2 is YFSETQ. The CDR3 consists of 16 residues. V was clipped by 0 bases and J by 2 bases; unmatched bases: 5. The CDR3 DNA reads TGCGCCAGCAGCTTGGGGGACAGAGGGGGCAATCAGCCCCAGCATTTT. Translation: CASSLGDRGGNQPQHF.

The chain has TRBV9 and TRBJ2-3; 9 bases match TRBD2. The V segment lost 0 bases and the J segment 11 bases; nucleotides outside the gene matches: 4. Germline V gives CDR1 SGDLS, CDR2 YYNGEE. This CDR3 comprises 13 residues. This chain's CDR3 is CASSVGLAGMQYF. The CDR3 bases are TGTGCCAGCAGCGTAGGGCTAGCGGGAATGCAGTATTTT.

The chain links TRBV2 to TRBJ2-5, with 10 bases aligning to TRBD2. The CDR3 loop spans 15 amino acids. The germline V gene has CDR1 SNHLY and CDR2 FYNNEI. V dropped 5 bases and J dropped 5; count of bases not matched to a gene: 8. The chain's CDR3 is CASSRPSGGGETQYF. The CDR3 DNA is TGTGCCAGCAGTAGACCTAGCGGGGGCGGCGAGACCCAGTACTTC. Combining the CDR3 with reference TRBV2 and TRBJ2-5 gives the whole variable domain EPEVTQTPSHQVTQMGQEVILRCVPISNHLYFYWYRQILGQKVEFLVSFYNNEISEKSEIFDDQFSVERPDGSNFTLKIRSTKLEDSAMYFCASSRPSGGGETQYFGPGTRLLVL.

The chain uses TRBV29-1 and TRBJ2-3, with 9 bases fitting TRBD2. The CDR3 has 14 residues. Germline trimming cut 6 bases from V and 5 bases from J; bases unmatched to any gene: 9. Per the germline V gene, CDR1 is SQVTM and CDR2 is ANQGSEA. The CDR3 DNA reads TGCAGCGTCATCGCCTGGACTAGCGAAGATACGCAGTATTTT. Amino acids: CSVIAWTSEDTQYF.

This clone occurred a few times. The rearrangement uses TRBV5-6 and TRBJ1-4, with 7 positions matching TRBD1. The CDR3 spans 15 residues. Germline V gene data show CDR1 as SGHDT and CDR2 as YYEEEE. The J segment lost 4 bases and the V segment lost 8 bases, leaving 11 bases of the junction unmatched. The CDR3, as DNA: TGTGCCAGAGGCGAACCGGGACAGAGTAATGAAAAACTGTTTTTT. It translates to CARGEPGQSNEKLFF.

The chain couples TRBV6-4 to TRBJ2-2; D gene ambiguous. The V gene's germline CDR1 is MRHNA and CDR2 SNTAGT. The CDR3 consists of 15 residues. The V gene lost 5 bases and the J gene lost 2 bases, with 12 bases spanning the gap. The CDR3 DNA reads TGTGCCAGCAGTCGGATGTCAGCCAACACCGGGGAGCTGTTTTTT. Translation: CASSRMSANTGELFF.